What follows describes a single T cell receptor (beta chain). It lacks a known antigen. The input lacks base qualities; no much larger clone sits a single base away. In Seattle, one collaborating source enrolled patients while the infection was active and tracked those patients longitudinally over the course of disease. Whole blood was collected in K2EDTA tubes by collaborating institutions according to the institutions' own protocols. For TCRbeta analysis, collaborators shipped samples as frozen whole blood, isolated PBMCs, or DNA extracted from either of those sample types. The entry originates in a study of blood T cell repertoires in COVID-19 (dated by TCRdb to 2019 to 2021). With respect to the entire study: Collaborator samples came from the United States, Italy and Spain and covered acute and convalescent phases of COVID-19. The material from the prospective study consisted of cDNA or gDNA derived from T cells, B-cell-depleted T cells, or PBMCs. The dataset comprised deeply sampled blood TCRbeta repertoires from subjects exposed to, actively infected with, or recovered from COVID-19. A freely available public database, intended as a resource for researchers studying the immune response to SARS-CoV-2, is where the repertoires were released. The samples were drawn from two sources: the first 160 participants of the ongoing ImmuneRACE study, and approximately 1,300 subjects contributed by 6 global collaborators. Nearly every sample came with metadata listing a de-identified subject ID, COVID-19 status, age in years and sex. HLA class I and class II types, where available, came from metadata supplied by the sample provider rather than from assay-based typing. On the study overall, not on this receptor specifically: Clinical and demographic metadata were provided uncurated, with the amount varying by source and participant.

CDR1 and CDR2 are read off the germline V gene (reference sequence) as SEHNR and FQNEAQ. The CDR3 runs 16 residues from the cysteine to the phenylalanine. Only the CDR3 portion is preserved as DNA: 48 bases, with reading frame beginning at the first base. V is trimmed back by 3 bases and J by 2 bases, and the junction contains 3 bases that no gene match accounts for. The immunoSEQ Assay, a bias-controlled multiplex PCR, was used to amplify TCRbeta CDR3 regions from genomic DNA. On the study's bioinformatics: Within the assay, amplification of reference gene primers was used to estimate how many nucleated cells each sample contained. To quantify the absolute abundance of each unique TCRbeta CDR3 rearrangement, sequence reads were collapsed and filtered. For each sample, productive Simpson clonality was calculated as the square root of Simpson's diversity index across productive rearrangements. TCRdb holds this immuneACCESS table with in-frame rearrangements only. Some clones are missing; in checked studies, unresolved V genes explain under half, and the rest has no known cause. The V and J calls and clone size come from that table; D and trimming were worked out from the DNA. The sample has around 50,000 clones on record, around 90% of them singletons. The ten largest clones take up around 23% of the sample.

Sequenced material: peripheral blood. The chain links TRBV7-9 with TRBJ2-3; a stretch of 12 junction bases matches TRBD2. This clonotype was sampled from a woman at least 80 years old with COVID-19, enrolled during active disease. The CDR3 corresponds to CASSFGLAGFTDTQYF. The nucleotides read TGTGCCAGCAGCTTCGGACTAGCGGGGTTCACAGATACGCAGTATTTT.